A single sample gave rise to the 21 T cell receptor beta chains below, sequenced in a study of cytomegalovirus exposure and HLA in healthy donors. TCRdb's table, derived via immunoSEQ multiplex PCR, lists solely in-frame clones and lacks some. The data contain approximately 150,000 clones, around nine tenths of them seen just once; the ten biggest clones take up less than 9%. Material for sequencing was PBMCs. The receptors derive from a man between 18 and 29 years old in good health and CMV-seropositive.

This clone was seen a single time. This chain links TRBV5-4 with TRBJ1-2; 7 bases match TRBD1. The length of the CDR3 is 14 residues. Losses at the gene ends were 2 bases for V and 4 bases for J; bases not matched to a gene: 5. CDR1 SGHNT and CDR2 YYREEE come from the germline V gene (reference sequence). The CDR3 DNA reads TGTGCCAGCAGCTTTTCACAGGGGACCTATGGCTACACCTTC. It encodes CASSFSQGTYGYTF.

The DNA of the CDR3 is TGTGCCAGCAGTGCCTACAGGGTCATCGGCACAGATACGCAGTATTTT. Translated: CASSAYRVIGTDTQYF. This chain connects TRBV27 to TRBJ2-3; tentatively, D is TRBD1 (6 bases). There are 16 residues in the CDR3. The germline gives CDR1 MNHEY, CDR2 SMNVEV (reference sequence). V was pared by 5 bases and J by 1 base, with 16 bases between.

This sequence joins TRBV11-2 and TRBJ2-3; 12 bases map to TRBD2. Germline trimming cut 5 bases from V and 0 bases from J; bases unmatched to any gene: 3. CDR3 length: 16 amino acids. Germline V gene lookup returns CDR1 SGHAT and CDR2 FQNNGV. CDR3 protein: CASSRGLAGSTDTQYF. CDR3 DNA: TGTGCCAGCAGCAGAGGACTAGCGGGGAGCACAGATACGCAGTATTTT.

This clone was seen once. As DNA, the CDR3 is TGTGCCAGCAGTGACTTTACATTAGCCAAAAACATTCAGTACTTC. This gives the protein CASSDFTLAKNIQYF. The chain recombines TRBV6-1 with TRBJ2-4; D is uncertain. The CDR3 consists of 15 residues. Trimming pared 3 bases from V and 0 bases from J, leaving 9 bases between. Germline CDR1 MNHNS, CDR2 SASEGT.

This sequence joins TRBV7-3 and TRBJ1-2; D might be TRBD1 (6 bases). V gave up 1 base and J gave up 3 bases, with 12 bases separating them. This CDR3 is built from 15 residues. Germline-derived CDR1 and CDR2 are SGHTA and FQGTGA. CDR3 residues: CASSLSGGADYGYTF. As DNA, the CDR3 is TGTGCCAGCAGCTTAAGTGGGGGCGCGGACTATGGCTACACCTTC.

V and J are TRBV7-9 and TRBJ2-1; 9 positions agree with TRBD2. There are 16 residues in the CDR3. Per germline, CDR1 SEHNR and CDR2 FQNEAQ (reference sequence). The V gene end was trimmed by 5 bases and the J gene end by 3 bases; junction bases not matched to a gene: 8. DNA of the CDR3: TGTGCCAGCAGCCCCAGCGGGGGGCGCCTCTACAATGAGCAGTTCTTC. It yields the protein CASSPSGGRLYNEQFF.

The chain employs TRBV19 and TRBJ1-5; D possibly corresponds to TRBD1 (6 bases). The germline CDR1 and CDR2 sequences are LNHDA and SQIVND (reference sequence). Trimming stripped 8 bases from V and 0 bases from J, with 23 bases between. The CDR3 is 18 residues long. The CDR3 region is CASLDRNYLPYSNQPQHF. The CDR3 region has the DNA TGTGCCAGTCTTGACAGGAACTACTTACCTTATAGCAATCAGCCCCAGCATTTT.

The J gene is TRBJ2-1, the V gene TRBV5-4; 10 bases map to TRBD1. Germline CDR1 SGHNT, CDR2 YYREEE (reference sequence). This CDR3 comprises 17 residues. The ends lost 4 bases at V and 7 bases at J; junction bases unmatched: 14. CDR3 sequence (DNA): TGTGCCAGCAGCCAAGTGGGGACAGGGGCTTACAGGAATGAGCAGTTCTTC. Translating it yields CASSQVGTGAYRNEQFF.

Here the CDR3 reads CASSLTAGGYNEQFF. The CDR3 DNA follows: TGTGCCAGCAGTTTAACGGCAGGGGGATACAATGAGCAGTTCTTC. The chain is built from TRBV27 and TRBJ2-1, with 7 bases lining up with TRBD1. The junction had 5 bases not matched to a gene; V was cut back by 2 bases and J by 4 bases. The CDR3 runs to 15 residues. Germline V gene lookup returns CDR1 MNHEY and CDR2 SMNVEV (reference sequence).

The gene calls are TRBV7-2 and TRBJ1-2; D gene uncertain. The V gene lost 5 bases and the J gene lost 6 bases, with 22 bases spanning the gap. This CDR3 is built from 16 residues. CDR1 is SGHTA and CDR2 is FQGNSA in the germline V gene. The CDR3 nucleotides are TGTGCCAGCAGCCCCGACGGGTTCGGAGGTAGAAATGGCTACACCTTC. It codes for CASSPDGFGGRNGYTF.

The chain employs TRBV6-1 and TRBJ2-3; 7 nucleotides align to TRBD2. CDR3 length equals 14 residues. Trimming took 4 bases from V and 3 from J; bases not matched to a gene: 4. Germline CDR1 is MNHNS and CDR2 is SASEGT. CDR3 protein: CASSGSGKTDTQYF. The CDR3 DNA reads TGTGCCAGCAGTGGGAGCGGGAAGACAGATACGCAGTATTTT.

This clone was recorded once. The J gene is TRBJ2-2, the V gene TRBV9; possible D gene TRBD2, 6 bases. The CDR3 loop spans 16 amino acids. The germline V and J ends were trimmed by 1 base and 0 bases, with 10 bases remaining between them. Germline V gives CDR1 SGDLS, CDR2 YYNGEE. CDR3 sequence reads: CASSVLGGPNTGELFF. The CDR3, as DNA: TGTGCCAGCAGCGTATTGGGGGGTCCGAACACCGGGGAGCTGTTTTTT.

Many counts were recorded for this clone. The rearrangement joins TRBV2 to TRBJ2-7; 7 nucleotides agree with TRBD2. The germline V gene encodes CDR1 SNHLY and CDR2 FYNNEI. This CDR3 region has 15 residues. Trimming at V came to 7 bases and at J to 7 bases, leaving 16 bases not matched to a gene. This chain's CDR3 is CASTARRETLREQYF. As DNA, the CDR3 is TGTGCCAGCACCGCGAGGCGGGAGACCCTGAGGGAGCAGTACTTC.

This clone appeared once. The rearrangement links TRBV29-1 to TRBJ2-7, with a possible D match to TRBD1 (7 bases). V lost 4 bases and J lost 2, with 15 bases in between. The V gene's germline CDR1 is SQVTM and CDR2 ANQGSEA. This CDR3 is 14 amino acids long. CDR3 coding DNA: TGCAGCGTTGGCGCAGGGGGGCTTACCTACGAGCAGTACTTC. This translates into CSVGAGGLTYEQYF.

The chain couples TRBV5-1 to TRBJ2-7; TRBD2 might be the D (6 bases). V was shortened by 4 bases and J by 1 base, with 9 bases between the two germline ends. Germline lookup yields CDR1 SGHRS and CDR2 YFSETQ. This CDR3 spans 13 amino acids. In nucleotides, the CDR3 is TGCGCCAGCAGCCCCGGAGGGTCCTACGAGCAGTACTTC. Amino acid sequence: CASSPGGSYEQYF.

This clone has a single count. The chain couples TRBV11-2 to TRBJ1-1, with D tentatively TRBD1 (6 bases). Germline CDR1 SGHAT, CDR2 FQNNGV. The CDR3 has 15 residues. Trimming took off 1 base at V and 1 base at J, with 10 bases between the two ends. The CDR3 sequence: CASSLGGGGNTEAFF. CDR3 in DNA: TGTGCCAGCAGCTTAGGAGGGGGGGGGAACACTGAAGCTTTCTTT. Combining the CDR3 with reference TRBV11-2 and TRBJ1-1 gives the whole variable domain EAGVAQSPRYKIIEKRQSVAFWCNPISGHATLYWYQQILGQGPKLLIQFQNNGVVDDSQLPKDRFSAERLKGVDSTLKIQPAKLEDSAVYLCASSLGGGGNTEAFFGQGTRLTVV.

The gene calls are TRBV30 and TRBJ1-1; 8 bases agree with TRBD1. CDR3 length: 12 residues. Germline-derived CDR1 and CDR2 are GTSNPN and SVGIG (reference sequence). J gave up 10 bases and V 5 bases, and 9 bases lay outside the gene matches. This CDR3 reads CAWGNRGSGAFF. In DNA form, the CDR3 reads TGTGCCTGGGGGAACAGGGGGAGTGGAGCTTTCTTT.

This chain connects TRBV10-3 to TRBJ2-1, with 16 bases that match TRBD2. Looked up from germline, CDR1 is ENHRY and CDR2 is SYGVKD. Losses at the gene ends were 3 bases for V and 7 bases for J; bases not matched to a gene: 6. The CDR3 totals 17 residues. CDR3 protein: CAISDGTSGGAVNEQFF. CDR3 sequence (DNA): TGTGCCATCAGTGACGGGACTAGCGGGGGGGCCGTTAATGAGCAGTTCTTC.

Notes on this clone: This CDR3 is also generated by other DNA sequences in the sample. The chain carries TRBV18 and TRBJ2-7; D is unclear. Germline lookup yields CDR1 KGHSH and CDR2 LQKENI. The CDR3 loop spans 12 amino acids. V gave up 6 bases and J gave up 0 bases, with 6 bases separating them. This CDR3 is CASSPSSYEQYF. In nucleotides, the CDR3 is TGTGCCAGCTCCCCGAGCTCCTACGAGCAGTACTTC.

V is TRBV5-1 and J is TRBJ2-1; 11 bases agree with TRBD1. This CDR3 region has 16 residues. Germline V gene data show CDR1 as SGHRS and CDR2 as YFSETQ. Unmatched junction bases numbered 5, after V lost 4 bases and J lost 2 bases. The DNA of the CDR3 is TGCGCCAGCAGCACGGGGACAGGGGGTACCTACAATGAGCAGTTCTTC. This encodes CASSTGTGGTYNEQFF.

The chain employs TRBV10-1 and TRBJ2-3; 8 bases are a match to TRBD2. V lost 10 bases to trimming and J lost 2 bases; unmatched junction nucleotides: 8. Germline V gives CDR1 WNHNN, CDR2 SYGVQD (reference sequence). The CDR3 is 14 amino acids. DNA for the CDR3: TGCGCCACCTCGCCTAGCGGGTACACAGATACGCAGTATTTT. Amino acid sequence: CATSPSGYTDTQYF.